This is a list of T cell receptor beta chains from one sample in a study of blood T cells in healthy people across ages. MiXCR, run by TCRdb on the 5' RACE reads, gives a single entry per CDR3 protein. Among 600,000 to 650,000 distinct CDR3 sequences listed, roughly 58% were seen once. The material sequenced was blood. These TCRs come from a man aged 55-75 years in good health. CDR3s include the opening cysteine and the closing phenylalanine or tryptophan. The order of the fields is J gene, D gene, clone size, CDR3 length, V gene, CDR3 DNA, CDR3 protein. A D gene is named only where the DNA matches it firmly. Clone size is not always given. Where it is, it says once, few, many or a class for expanded clones.

>TRBJ2-4|-|-|13|TRBV2
TGTGCCAGCAGTGTGTTGGACAAAAACATTCAGTACTTC
CASSVLDKNIQYF
>TRBJ2-1|-|-|14|TRBV20-1
TGCAGTGCCGGGGGCGGGGGAACCTACAATGAGCAGTTCTTC
CSAGGGGTYNEQFF
>TRBJ2-5|-|-|16|TRBV11-2
TGTGCCAGCAGCTTAGGGGGGACTGGGAACGGGGAGACCCAGTACTTC
CASSLGGTGNGETQYF
>TRBJ2-3|-|once|13|TRBV13
TGTGCCAGCAGCGCGGATTACGCAGATACGCAGTATTTT
CASSADYADTQYF
>TRBJ1-5|TRBD1|few|12|TRBV20-1
TGCAGTGGGAGGACAGGGAATCAGCCCCAGCATTTT
CSGRTGNQPQHF
>TRBJ2-5|-|-|17|TRBV10-3
TGTGCCATCAGTACCACTGGTGTCGGGACCGAAGTGGCGACCCAGTACTTC
CAISTTGVGTEVATQYF
>TRBJ1-1|-|-|13|TRBV29-1
TGCAGCGTTGATCTGGTAGGGAACACTGAAGCTTTCTTT
CSVDLVGNTEAFF
>TRBJ2-5|-|few|13|TRBV29-1
TGCAGCGTTGAAATCGGGGGTTGGGAGACCCAGTACTTC
CSVEIGGWETQYF
>TRBJ2-2|TRBD1|-|17|TRBV5-1
TGCGCCAGCAGCTGGACAGGGACAGGGGTGGACACCGGGGAGCTGTTTTTT
CASSWTGTGVDTGELFF
>TRBJ2-7|TRBD2|once|16|TRBV7-2
TGTGCCGGCAGCTTAGGGACTAGCGGGGGTTACAATGAGCAGTACTTC
CAGSLGTSGGYNEQYF
>TRBJ2-5|-|few|13|TRBV7-6
TGTGCCAGCAGCTTAGCGCCGGAAGAGACCCAGTACTTC
CASSLAPEETQYF
>TRBJ1-2|-|-|17|TRBV6-1
TGTGCCAGCAGTGAAAGGGGGGGTAAGGACAGAAACTATGGCTACACCTTC
CASSERGGKDRNYGYTF
>TRBJ2-3|TRBD1|-|15|TRBV7-2
TGTGCCAGCAGCGAGACAGGGAGACGCACAGATACGCAGTATTTT
CASSETGRRTDTQYF
>TRBJ2-7|TRBD2|-|16|TRBV3-1
TGTGCCAGCGGCCAAGGACTAGCGGGGATAATCTACGAGCAGTACTTC
CASGQGLAGIIYEQYF
>TRBJ2-1|TRBD2|few|17|TRBV4-2
TGTGCCAGCAGCCAAGATAGGTGGGACTACCTATACAATGAGCAGTTCTTC
CASSQDRWDYLYNEQFF
>TRBJ2-7|-|-|17|TRBV3-1
TGTGCCAGCAGCCAAGACGAGCCCTATTTCGGGGGCTACGAGCAGTACTTC
CASSQDEPYFGGYEQYF
>TRBJ2-1|-|-|15|TRBV6-2/TRBV6-3
TGTGCCAGCACCTCCGAGGGGCTGTCCTACAATGAGCAGTTCTTC
CASTSEGLSYNEQFF
>TRBJ2-7|TRBD1|-|14|TRBV3-1
TGTGCCAGCAGCCACTCCGGGACAGCCTACGAGCAGTACTTC
CASSHSGTAYEQYF
>TRBJ2-4|-|few|18|TRBV4-1
TGCGCCAGCAGCCAAGATGACGACCCCCTAGGTTCGAAAAACATTCAGTACTTC
CASSQDDDPLGSKNIQYF
>TRBJ1-6|-|-|17|TRBV3-1
TGTGCCAGCAGCCAAGTGTCTTCGAGAGGGATAGATTCACCCCTCCACTTT
CASSQVSSRGIDSPLHF
>TRBJ1-1|TRBD1|-|12|TRBV28
TGTGCCAGCAGTTTCTTGGACAGGGCGGCTTTCTTT
CASSFLDRAAFF
>TRBJ1-5|TRBD1|-|15|TRBV2
TGTGCCAGCAGGAGGACAGGGGGCCCAAATCAGCCCCAGCATTTT
CASRRTGGPNQPQHF
>TRBJ1-2|-|few|14|TRBV11-2
TGTGCCAGCAGCTTACCGGGTAGGCACTATGGCTACACCTTC
CASSLPGRHYGYTF
>TRBJ2-3|-|-|14|TRBV5-1
TGCGCCAGCAGCTTAGGTTCTAGGTTGGATACGCAGTATTTT
CASSLGSRLDTQYF
>TRBJ2-5|TRBD2|once|15|TRBV28
TGTGCCAGCAGTTTATGGCGGGGGGGTGGAGAGACCCAGTACTTC
CASSLWRGGGETQYF
>TRBJ1-2|-|-|11|TRBV5-1
TGCGCCAGCAGCTCTAGCGGGGGCTACACCTTC
CASSSSGGYTF
>TRBJ2-1|-|-|14|TRBV24-1
TGTGCCACCAGTGACGGTCCCGATTACAATGAGCAGTTCTTC
CATSDGPDYNEQFF
>TRBJ2-5|TRBD2|-|16|TRBV19
TGTGCCAGTTCCGCGACTAGCGGGGGCCCGTGGGAGACCCAGTACTTC
CASSATSGGPWETQYF
>TRBJ2-5|-|-|16|TRBV5-1
TGCGCCAGCGGCCGACAGGGAGGACTAGCCCAAGAGACCCAGTACTTC
CASGRQGGLAQETQYF
>TRBJ2-5|TRBD1|-|16|TRBV2
TGTGCCAGCAGCCCCAAGGGACAGGGGTACCAAGAGACCCAGTACTTC
CASSPKGQGYQETQYF
>TRBJ1-1|TRBD1|-|15|TRBV2
TGTGCCAGCAGTGAATCCCGGACAGGACAGGGGAAAGCTTTCTTT
CASSESRTGQGKAFF
>TRBJ1-2|TRBD1|-|13|TRBV6-1
TGTGCCAGCAGAGGACAGGCTACGGGGGGCTACACCTTC
CASRGQATGGYTF
>TRBJ1-1|-|-|13|TRBV20-1
TGCAGCAAACAGGGCCCCATGAACACTGAAGCTTTCTTT
CSKQGPMNTEAFF
>TRBJ2-7|TRBD1|-|13|TRBV7-9
TGTGCCAGCAGCTGGACAGGGGCCCTCGAGCAGTACTTC
CASSWTGALEQYF
>TRBJ2-5|TRBD2|once|15|TRBV20-1
TGCAGTGCTAAATCTGGCGGGAGGTCGGGAGGGACCCAGTACTTC
CSAKSGGRSGGTQYF
>TRBJ2-1|-|-|13|TRBV5-1
TGCGCCAGCAGCGCCGGGGTCCCTAATGAGCAGTTCTTC
CASSAGVPNEQFF
>TRBJ2-4|-|-|14|TRBV20-1
TGCAGTGCTAGCGAGATACTAGCCAAAAACATTCAGTACTTC
CSASEILAKNIQYF
>TRBJ2-5|TRBD1|-|11|TRBV20-1
TGCAGTACAGGGGTCTTGGAGGCCCAGTACTTC
CSTGVLEAQYF